This record looks at one T cell receptor (beta chain) sequence and its context. Its antigen remains unidentified. The entry originates in a study of OX40 agonist ivuxolimab in advanced cancers. Overall study: Previous treatment with anti-PD-1, anti-PD-L1 or anti-CTLA-4 therapy was allowed; 35% to 50% had received some.

Findings and caveats of the study: Averaged across samples, CD8+ T cells carried more expanded clones than CD4+ did. Expanded peripheral T-cell antigen specificity went undetermined.

The CDR3 contains 12 residues. Trimming cost V 2 bases and J 6 bases, with 8 bases left between them. Per the germline V gene, CDR1 is SEHNR and CDR2 is FQNEAQ (reference sequence). Sequencing used immunoSEQ multiplex PCR; TCRdb keeps in-frame clones, though not all of them. The table shows about 90,000 clones, with more than 80% occurring only once. The sequences come from CD4+ or CD8+ T cells sorted from blood, collected in a trial of the OX40 agonist ivuxolimab. V is TRBV7-9 and J is TRBJ2-7, with D unclear. The origin of this receptor is an adult with an advanced solid tumor such as melanoma, head and neck, liver or kidney cancer. CDR3 nucleotides: TGTGCCAGCAGCTTAAGTCTGGCCGAGCAGTACTTC. Protein sequence: CASSLSLAEQYF.